This T cell receptor (beta chain) was observed in a study of T-cell memory formation after mild COVID-19. The 5'RACE method, run with constant-segment primers, produced TCR alpha and TCR beta cDNA libraries (carrying sample barcodes and UMIs). TCRdb reprocessed the 5' RACE reads via MiXCR and lists one record per CDR3 protein. This sample has under 110,000 distinct CDR3 sequences, with over 10% found just once. The CDR3 is 14 amino acids. Losses at the gene ends were 7 bases for V and 4 bases for J; bases not matched to a gene: 4. This clonotype was detected ten times or more. V and J are TRBV12-3 or TRBV12-4 and TRBJ2-2; 9 bases match TRBD1. Sequenced sample: PBMCs or a T cell subset sorted from them (not recorded which). The TCR originated in an adult woman who had mild COVID-19 (a few samples of this study predate the infection). Cell type and time point are not known. The CDR3 bases are TGTGCCAGCACCCCGACAGGGGGCACCGGGGAGCTGTTTTTT. Residues: CASTPTGGTGELFF.